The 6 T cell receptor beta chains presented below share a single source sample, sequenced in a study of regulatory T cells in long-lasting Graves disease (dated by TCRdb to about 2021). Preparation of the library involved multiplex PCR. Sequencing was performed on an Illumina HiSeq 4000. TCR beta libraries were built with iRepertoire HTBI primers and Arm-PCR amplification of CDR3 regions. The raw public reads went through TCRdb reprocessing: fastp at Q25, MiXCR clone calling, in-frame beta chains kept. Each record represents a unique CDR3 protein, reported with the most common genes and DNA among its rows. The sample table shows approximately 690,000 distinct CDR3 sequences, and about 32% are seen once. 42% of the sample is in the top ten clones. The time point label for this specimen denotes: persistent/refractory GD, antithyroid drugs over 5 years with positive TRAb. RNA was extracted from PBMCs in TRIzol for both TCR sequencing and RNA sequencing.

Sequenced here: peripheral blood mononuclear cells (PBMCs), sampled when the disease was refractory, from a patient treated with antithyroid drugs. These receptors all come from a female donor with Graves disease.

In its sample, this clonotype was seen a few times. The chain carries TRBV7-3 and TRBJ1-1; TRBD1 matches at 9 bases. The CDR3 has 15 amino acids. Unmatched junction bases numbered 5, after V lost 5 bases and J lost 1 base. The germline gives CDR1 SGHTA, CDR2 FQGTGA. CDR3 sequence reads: CASSPTTGGNTEAFF. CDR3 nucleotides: TGTGCCAGCAGCCCAACGACAGGGGGGAACACTGAAGCTTTCTTT.

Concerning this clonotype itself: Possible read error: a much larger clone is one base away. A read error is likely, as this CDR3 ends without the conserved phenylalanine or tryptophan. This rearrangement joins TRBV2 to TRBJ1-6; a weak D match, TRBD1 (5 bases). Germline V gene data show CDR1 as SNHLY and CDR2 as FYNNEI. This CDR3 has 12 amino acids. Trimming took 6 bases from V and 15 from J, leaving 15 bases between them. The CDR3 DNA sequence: TGTGCCAGCAGAGAAAGGGGACCTGGCCTCCACTCT. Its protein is CASRERGPGLHS.

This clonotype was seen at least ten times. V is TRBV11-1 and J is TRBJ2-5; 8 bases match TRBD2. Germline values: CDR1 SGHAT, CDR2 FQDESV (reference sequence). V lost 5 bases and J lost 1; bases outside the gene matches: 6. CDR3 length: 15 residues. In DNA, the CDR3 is TGTGCCAGCAGCCGACGGGCGGGGGGCCAAGAGACCCAGTACTTC. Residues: CASSRRAGGQETQYF. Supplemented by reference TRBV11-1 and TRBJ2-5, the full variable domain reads EAEVAQSPRYKITEKSQAVAFWCDPISGHATLYWYRQILGQGPELLVQFQDESVVDDSQLPKDRFSAERLKGVDSTLKIQPAELGDSAMYLCASSRRAGGQETQYFGPGTRLLVL.

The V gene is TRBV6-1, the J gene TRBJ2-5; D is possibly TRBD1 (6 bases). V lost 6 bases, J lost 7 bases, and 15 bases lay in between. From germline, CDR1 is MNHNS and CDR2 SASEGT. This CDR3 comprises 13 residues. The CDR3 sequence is CASSTGKDGTQYF. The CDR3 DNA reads TGTGCCAGCAGCACAGGGAAAGACGGGACCCAGTACTTC.

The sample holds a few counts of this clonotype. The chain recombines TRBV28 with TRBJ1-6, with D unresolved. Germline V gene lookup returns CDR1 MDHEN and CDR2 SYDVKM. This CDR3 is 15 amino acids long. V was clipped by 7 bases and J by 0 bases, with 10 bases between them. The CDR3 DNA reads TGTGCCAGCACGGCAGCAAGCTCCTATAATTCACCCCTCCACTTT. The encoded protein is CASTAASSYNSPLHF.

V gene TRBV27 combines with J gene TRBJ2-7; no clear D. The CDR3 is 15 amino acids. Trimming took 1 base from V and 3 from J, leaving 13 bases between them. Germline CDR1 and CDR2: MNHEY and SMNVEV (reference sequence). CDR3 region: CASSLLSMAGYEQYF. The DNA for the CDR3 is TGTGCCAGCAGTTTATTGTCCATGGCTGGCTACGAGCAGTACTTC.